A single sample gave rise to the 10 T cell receptor beta chains below, sequenced in a study of T cell responses to AZD1222 COVID-19 vaccine listed by TCRdb under 2021. Library preparation was by the immunoSEQ multiplex PCR assay. TCRdb carries this immuneACCESS record with in-frame sequences only. Its versions omit some clonotypes, under half of them owing to an unresolved V gene in the studies checked, with the rest unexplained. Across this sample there are about 77,000 clones, with 92% seen only once. Approximately 4.5% of the sample goes to the ten largest clones. The sample's time point, from its label and the paper: about 28 days (+/-7) after the second vaccine dose. This specimen was peripheral blood, taken 28 days after the second AZD1222 dose. The source of these receptors is an adult who received the AZD1222 COVID-19 vaccine.

The chain uses TRBV11-2 and TRBJ1-2; tentative D call: TRBD1 (6 bases). Germline CDR1 reads SGHAT; CDR2 reads FQNNGV. CDR3 size: 14 residues. The V end was cut by 0 bases, the J end by 2 bases, with 7 bases between. This CDR3 reads CASSLETGNYGYTF. The CDR3 nucleotides read TGTGCCAGCAGCTTAGAAACAGGGAACTATGGCTACACCTTC.

The gene calls are TRBV12-3 or TRBV12-4 and TRBJ2-7; D is perhaps TRBD2 (6 bases). V dropped 5 bases and J dropped 5 bases, with 13 bases sitting between them. The CDR3 spans 13 residues. The CDR3 region is CASSPRGLHEQYF. Written as DNA, the CDR3 is TGTGCCAGCAGTCCAAGGGGACTGCACGAGCAGTACTTC.

DNA of the CDR3: TGTGCCAGCAGCTCACTAGCGGGACAAGAGACCCAGTACTTC. Its translation: CASSSLAGQETQYF. This rearrangement joins TRBV7-8 to TRBJ2-5; 10 positions agree with TRBD2. J was trimmed by 2 bases and V by 4 bases; bases with no gene match: 1. The length of the CDR3 is 14 residues. CDR1 and CDR2 (germline): SGHVS, FQNEAQ.

The rearrangement uses TRBV28 and TRBJ1-2; D perhaps matches TRBD1 (5 bases). This CDR3 contains 15 residues. Trimming pared 2 bases from V and 7 bases from J, leaving 17 bases between. Germline V lookup: CDR1 MDHEN, CDR2 SYDVKM. The CDR3 is CASSLRDFNRGGYTF. The CDR3 coding sequence is TGTGCCAGCAGTTTAAGGGACTTTAATAGGGGTGGCTACACCTTC.

The J gene is TRBJ2-7, the V gene TRBV18, with D unresolved. Trimming cost V 1 base and J 2 bases, with 6 bases left between them. CDR1 is KGHSH, CDR2 LQKENI, per germline. The CDR3 totals 13 residues. CDR3 sequence (DNA): TGTGCCAGCTCACCACAGGCGACCTACGAGCAGTACTTC. Protein sequence: CASSPQATYEQYF. The full variable domain, rest sourced from reference TRBV18 and TRBJ2-7, is NAGVMQNPRHLVRRRGQEARLRCSPMKGHSHVYWYRQLPEEGLKFMVYLQKENIIDESGMPKERFSAEFPKEGPSILRIQQVVRGDSAAYFCASSPQATYEQYFGPGTRLTVT.

The chain joins TRBV7-9 to TRBJ1-5; D gene unclear. The germline V gene has CDR1 SEHNR and CDR2 FQNEAQ (reference sequence). This CDR3 is 14 amino acids long. Trimming pared 1 base from V and 3 bases from J, leaving 7 bases between. The CDR3: CASSLVEVNQPQHF. CDR3 coding DNA: TGTGCCAGCAGCTTAGTGGAGGTCAATCAGCCCCAGCATTTT.

The rearrangement links TRBV5-1 to TRBJ2-4; 7 bases match TRBD1. CDR1 is SGHRS and CDR2 is YFSETQ in the germline V gene. Trimming took 4 bases from V and 2 from J; bases not matched to a gene: 6. The CDR3 is made up of 15 amino acids. The DNA for the CDR3 is TGCGCCAGCAGCCTCACAGGGGATACCAAAAACATTCAGTACTTC. It encodes CASSLTGDTKNIQYF.

This clone was detected only a few times. The chain uses TRBV5-4 and TRBJ1-2; D might be TRBD1 (5 bases). V was pared by 2 bases and J by 4 bases, with 9 bases between. Germline V gene lookup returns CDR1 SGHNT and CDR2 YYREEE (reference sequence). The length of the CDR3 is 13 residues. This CDR3 is CASSFPGGYGYTF. CDR3 DNA sequence: TGTGCCAGCAGCTTTCCCGGGGGCTATGGCTACACCTTC.

V and J are TRBV6-1 and TRBJ2-3; D is unclear. V lost 1 base and J lost 0, with 8 bases in between. From germline, CDR1 is MNHNS and CDR2 SASEGT. The CDR3 contains 15 residues. CDR3 bases: TGTGCCAGCAGTGAAGTTGACGGGAGCACAGATACGCAGTATTTT. Translation gives CASSEVDGSTDTQYF.

The CDR3 DNA sequence: TGCGCCAGCAGCTCCCTACTAGCGGGAAGCGTGGGCGAGCAGTACTTC. It yields the protein CASSSLLAGSVGEQYF. The chain carries TRBV5-1 and TRBJ2-7, with 10 bases matching TRBD2. The CDR3 loop spans 16 amino acids. V gave up 3 bases and J gave up 6 bases; unmatched junction bases: 12. Per germline, CDR1 SGHRS and CDR2 YFSETQ.